Listed below are T cell receptor beta chains from one sample, sequenced in a study of T cells in Graves' hyperthyroidism and ophthalmopathy. TCRdb reanalysed the multiplex PCR reads using MiXCR and keeps one entry per CDR3 protein. The sample contains hundreds of thousands of distinct CDR3 sequences, about a sixth of which appear only once. Material: blood. These TCRs come from a woman in her forties with Graves' ophthalmopathy. Each CDR3 is given with its conserved first and last residue. The D gene is left open where the match is weak. Where a row states a size, it is once, few, many or the class of an expanded clone; other rows omit it.

abundance	d_gene	v_gene	j_gene	CDR3aa	CDR3nt
many	-	TRBV18	TRBJ1-1	CASSPGLQMNTEAFF	TGTGCCAGCTCACCGGGCTTACAGATGAACACTGAAGCTTTCTTT
many	-	TRBV3-1	TRBJ1-1	CASSPGKGRATEAFF	TGTGCCAGCAGCCCAGGGAAGGGAAGGGCGACTGAAGCTTTCTTT
once	-	TRBV11-1	TRBJ1-4	CASSTLGGYEKLFF	TGTGCCAGCAGCACCCTCGGGGGATATGAAAAACTGTTTTTT
many	-	TRBV30	TRBJ1-1	CAWSPLGNTEAFF	TGTGCCTGGAGTCCGCTGGGGAACACTGAAGCTTTCTTT
many	TRBD1	TRBV27	TRBJ1-6	CASSPVGTGDSPLHF	TGTGCCAGCAGCCCTGTCGGGACAGGGGATTCACCCCTCCACTTT
-	-	TRBV19	TRBJ2-7	CASPFGGRPYEQYF	TGTGCCAGCCCCTTTGGTGGCAGACCCTACGAGCAGTACTTC
-	-	TRBV29-1	TRBJ2-3	CSVLAYGRVDTQYF	TGCAGCGTCCTCGCCTACGGCAGGGTGGATACGCAATATTTT
many	TRBD1	TRBV30	TRBJ1-2	CAWRGTDYGYTF	TGTGCCTGGAGAGGGACAGACTATGGCTACACCTTC
many	-	TRBV27	TRBJ1-1	CASSLGRVPLNTEAFF	TGTGCCAGCAGTTTAGGCAGGGTCCCCCTGAACACTGAAGCTTTCTTT
-	-	TRBV20-1	TRBJ2-3	CSVTGASTDTRYF	TGCAGTGTGACCGGTGCTAGCACAGATACGCGGTATTTT
many	TRBD2	TRBV29-1	TRBJ2-3	CSVEGLAEDTDTQYF	TGCAGCGTTGAAGGGCTAGCGGAAGACACAGATACGCAGTATTTT
few	TRBD1	TRBV9	TRBJ2-2	CASSAGTGSPGELFF	TGTGCCAGCAGCGCCGGGACAGGGAGTCCCGGGGAGCTGTTTTTT
-	TRBD2	TRBV2	TRBJ2-5	CASSVQAGGFQETQYF	TGTGCCAGCAGTGTTCAAGCGGGAGGGTTCCAAGAGACCCAGTACTTC
few	TRBD1	TRBV13	TRBJ1-1	CASSLGTTGGTEAFF	TGTGCCAGCAGCTTAGGAACGACAGGGGGGACTGAAGCTTTCTTT
few	TRBD1	TRBV29-1	TRBJ1-4	CSVETGGNEKLFF	TGCAGCGTTGAGACAGGGGGTAATGAAAAACTGTTTTTT
few	-	TRBV30	TRBJ1-1	CAWSNWANTEAFF	TGTGCCTGGAGTAATTGGGCGAACACTGAAGCTTTCTTT
many	-	TRBV12-3/TRBV12-4	TRBJ1-1	CASRYTGKDTEAFF	TGTGCCAGCAGGTATACAGGGAAGGACACTGAAGCTTTCTTT
many	-	TRBV30	TRBJ1-1	CAWSDVYTEAFF	TGTGCCTGGAGTGATGTCTACACTGAAGCTTTCTTT
-	TRBD2	TRBV29-1	TRBJ2-1	CSVGLAGVTEQFF	TGCAGCGTAGGACTAGCGGGAGTGACTGAGCAGTTCTTC
-	-	TRBV2	TRBJ2-2	CASSEPGELFF	TGTGCCAGCAGCGAACCCGGGGAGCTGTTTTTT